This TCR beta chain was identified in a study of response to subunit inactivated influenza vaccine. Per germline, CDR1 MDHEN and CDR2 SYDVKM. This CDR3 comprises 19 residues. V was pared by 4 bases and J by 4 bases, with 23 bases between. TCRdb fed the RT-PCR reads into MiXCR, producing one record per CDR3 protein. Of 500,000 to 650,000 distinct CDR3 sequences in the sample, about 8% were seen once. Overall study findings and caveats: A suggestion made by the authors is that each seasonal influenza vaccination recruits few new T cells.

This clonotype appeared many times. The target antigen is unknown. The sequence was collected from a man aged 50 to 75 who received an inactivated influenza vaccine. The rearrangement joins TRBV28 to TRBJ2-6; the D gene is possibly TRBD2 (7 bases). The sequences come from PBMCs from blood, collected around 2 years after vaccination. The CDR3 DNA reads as TGTGCCAGCAGTTCAAAGTGGGGGGGGCGCGGAGCAGGGGCCAACGTCCTGACTTTC. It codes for CASSSKWGGRGAGANVLTF.